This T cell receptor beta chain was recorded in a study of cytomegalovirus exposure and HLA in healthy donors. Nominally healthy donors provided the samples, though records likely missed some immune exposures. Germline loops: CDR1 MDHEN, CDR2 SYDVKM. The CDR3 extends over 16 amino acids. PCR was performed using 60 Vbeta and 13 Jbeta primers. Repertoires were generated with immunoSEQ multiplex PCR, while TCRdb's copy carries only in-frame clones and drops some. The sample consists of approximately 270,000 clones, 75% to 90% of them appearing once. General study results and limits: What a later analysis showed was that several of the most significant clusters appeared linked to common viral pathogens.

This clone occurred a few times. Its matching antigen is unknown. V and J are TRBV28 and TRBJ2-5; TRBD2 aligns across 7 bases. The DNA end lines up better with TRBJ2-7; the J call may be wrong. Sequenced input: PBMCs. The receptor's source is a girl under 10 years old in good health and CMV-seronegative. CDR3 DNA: TGTGCCAGCACGGCCGAGCGGGCTAGCGGATCCTACGAGCAGTACTTC. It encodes CASTAERASGSYEQYF.